Each of the 6 T cell receptor beta chains below was sequenced from the same sample in a study of blood T cell repertoires in COVID-19. Only in-frame clones appear in the TCRdb table, and some are missing; sequencing was by immunoSEQ multiplex PCR. The sample lists about 270,000 clones, approximately 89% occurring once. Sequencing was carried out using PBMCs or T cells enriched from blood (not recorded which). The receptors come from a woman aged 18-35 years who had recovered from COVID-19.

This sequence joins TRBV6-5 and TRBJ1-5; D call uncertain. Trimming took 8 bases from V and 6 from J, leaving 11 bases between them. The CDR3 loop spans 12 amino acids. Germline CDR1 and CDR2: MNHEY and SVGAGI. The CDR3 DNA reads as TGTGCCAGCTCGGCAGGTATTCAGCCCCAGCATTTT. Translation gives CASSAGIQPQHF.

The chain carries TRBV10-3 and TRBJ2-7; possible D gene TRBD2, 7 bases. Germline V CDR1 and CDR2: ENHRY, SYGVKD. The CDR3 is made up of 15 amino acids. V was clipped by 0 bases and J by 5 bases, with 14 bases between them. CDR3 residues: CAISESAGAGHEQYF. The DNA of the CDR3 is TGTGCCATCAGTGAGTCTGCGGGGGCTGGCCACGAGCAGTACTTC.

The chain has TRBV5-1 and TRBJ1-1; D is unclear. Germline V gene data show CDR1 as SGHRS and CDR2 as YFSETQ. The CDR3 spans 13 residues. V gave up 4 bases and J gave up 1 base, with 8 bases separating them. Here the CDR3 DNA reads TGCGCCAGCAGCCGGAGGGAGAACACTGAAGCTTTCTTT. Translated: CASSRRENTEAFF.

The chain combines TRBV5-1 with TRBJ2-3; D is unresolved. V was shortened by 2 bases and J by 0 bases, with 10 bases between the two germline ends. Germline V gene sequence: CDR1 SGHRS, CDR2 YFSETQ. CDR3 length equals 15 residues. In DNA, the CDR3 is TGCGCCAGCAGCTTCGGGTCGCCTAGCACAGATACGCAGTATTTT. It encodes CASSFGSPSTDTQYF.

The chain is built from TRBV28 and TRBJ2-7; D perhaps matches TRBD2 (6 bases). Trimming cost V 4 bases and J 6 bases, with 22 bases left between them. The CDR3 has 16 residues. The germline CDR1 and CDR2 sequences are MDHEN and SYDVKM. In DNA, the CDR3 is TGTGCCAGCAGTTCTTGGAGGGCAAGAAGGTTCCGCGAGCAGTACTTC. Its protein product is CASSSWRARRFREQYF.

The V call is TRBV7-9, the J call TRBJ2-7, with 8 bases identical to TRBD2. Trimming removed 2 bases from V and 2 bases from J; junction bases left unmatched: 2. CDR3 length: 14 amino acids. CDR1 is SEHNR and CDR2 is FQNEAQ in the germline V gene (reference sequence). The CDR3 here is CASSLPGLAYEQYF. The CDR3 DNA reads TGTGCCAGCAGCTTACCGGGACTAGCCTACGAGCAGTACTTC. Looking up the rest from reference TRBV7-9 and TRBJ2-7 gives the full variable domain: DTGVSQNPRHKITKRGQNVTFRCDPISEHNRLYWYRQTLGQGPEFLTYFQNEAQLEKSRLLSDRFSAERPKGSFSTLEIQRTEQGDSAMYLCASSLPGLAYEQYFGPGTRLTVT.